The T cell receptor (beta chain) under discussion was sequenced for a study of T cell responses to AZD1222 COVID-19 vaccine. Only in-frame clones appear in the TCRdb table, and some are missing; sequencing was by immunoSEQ multiplex PCR. Among 50,000 to 55,000 clones listed, 70% to 85% were seen once. In regard to this clone: Its antigen is undetermined.

CDR3 length equals 14 residues. V lost 1 base, J lost 2 bases, and 7 bases lay in between. Per the germline V gene, CDR1 is SGHNT and CDR2 is YENEEA. General study findings and limits: Samples come after the peak T cell response, not at day 14.

The receptor comes from an adult in good health. Specimen: peripheral blood, collected on day 0 of AZD1222 vaccination. The rearrangement uses TRBV11-3 and TRBJ2-3, with no clear D. The CDR3: CASSLGAVTDTQYF. The DNA for the CDR3 is TGTGCCAGCAGCTTAGGGGCAGTCACAGATACGCAGTATTTT.